This T cell receptor beta chain appears in the sequencing data of a study of T cell repertoires in cytomegalovirus infection. Study-wide context: It can be stated that public TCR beta signatures indicated CMV infection as well as a matching HLA type. Regarding the study as a whole: Ex vivo, HLA-C-restricted CMV-specific TCR beta clonotypes prevailed over the rest of the response. Of the TCR beta families, the public ones yielded a cumulative frequency that identified carriers of CMV plus the relevant HLA.

TCRdb analysed the reads with MiXCR anew, one entry per CDR3 protein. Of some 77,000 distinct CDR3 sequences listed, 3.7% are singletons. Worth noting for this clonotype: No antigen is known for it. A much larger clone lies one base from this, so it may be a read error.

Germline V CDR1 and CDR2: SNHLY, FYNNEI. Trimming shortened V by 5 bases and J by 5 bases, and 13 bases separated the two germline ends. The CDR3 extends over 13 amino acids. The sample consisted of PBMCs. This rearrangement joins TRBV2 to TRBJ2-7; either TRBD1 or TRBD2 may supply D (5 bases each). The source of this sequence is a human donor in good health (CMV status not recorded). Some clones in this sample may be carry-over from other donors' samples. CDR3 coding DNA: TGTGCCAGCAGTAGAGGACACGGGAACGAGCAGTACTTC. This codes for CASSRGHGNEQYF.